This T cell receptor beta chain was retrieved from a study of T-cell reconstitution after alpha-beta-depleted transplantation in children. For TCRbeta, the library was prepared with unique molecular identifiers. TCRdb called the PCR reads again in MiXCR, with one record for every CDR3 protein. The sample holds about 540,000 distinct CDR3 sequences, about 16% seen once. This material consisted of PBMCs from the stem cell graft donor, taken from the stem cell graft. The receptor was isolated from a human donor who donated a stem cell graft to a child with acute lymphoblastic leukemia.

The CDR3 nucleotides read TGTGCCAGCAGCGTAGAGCCTAGCGGTACCTACGAGCAGTACTTC. Its protein product is CASSVEPSGTYEQYF. The chain combines TRBV9 with TRBJ2-7; 7 bases line up with TRBD2. The ends lost 0 bases at V and 2 bases at J; junction bases unmatched: 5. CDR3 size: 15 residues. The germline V gene has CDR1 SGDLS and CDR2 YYNGEE.